The sequence of this T cell receptor beta chain was determined in a study of vaccination and CD4 T cells after COVID-19. Study details: SARS-CoV-2 was confirmed by nasal swab PCR; disease was mild in under ten, severe in one. In culture, cells were exposed to overlapping spike peptides from SARS-CoV-2, HCoV-NL63, HCoV-OC43 and HCoV-229E. Each control was exposed to a CEFX pool, an HIV-1 Nef pool, or no peptide at all.

Treatment meaning: 10-day PBMC culture with coronavirus spike peptide pools or control peptides (ViraFEST assay). Researchers used the Oncomine TCR Beta short-read assay to sequence DNA from cultured CD4+ T cells. Genomic DNA was taken out of cultured CD4+ T cells by extraction. TCRdb re-called the PCR reads through MiXCR, storing one row per CDR3 protein. The sample gives about 15,000 distinct CDR3 sequences, about 55% of which show up once; 7.2% is in the top ten. The CDR3 has 19 residues. Germline loops: CDR1 DFQATT, CDR2 SNEGSKA (reference sequence). Only one count was recorded for this clonotype. Its target is unknown. Germline and junction disagree at one end, which may indicate a read error.

This chain connects TRBV20-1 to TRBJ2-5; possible D gene TRBD2, 6 bases. This receptor was taken from a human donor who had recovered from COVID-19. Sample: CD4+ T cells from blood, cultured in vitro. The CDR3 reads CSARRLLDGREVSRETRYF. CDR3 in DNA: TGCAGTGCTAGAAGGTTATTAGATGGTAGGGAGGTTTCCCGGGAGACCCGGTACTTC.